A selection of T cell receptor beta chains follows, all from one sample in a study of blood T cell repertoires in COVID-19. The protocol was immunoSEQ multiplex PCR, while the TCRdb copy is restricted to in-frame clones and leaves out a portion. The table lists about 160,000 clones, 80% to 85% of them singletons. The sequenced sample was peripheral blood. Receptor source: a woman aged 60 to 75 with acute or convalescent COVID-19. CDR3s include the opening cysteine and the closing phenylalanine or tryptophan. Each record gives: clone size, CDR3 length, V gene, D gene, J gene, CDR3 protein, CDR3 DNA. A D gene is named only where the DNA matches it firmly. Part of the rows lack a size; the others show once, few, many or a class for expanded clones.

abundance: .; len: 15; v_gene: TRBV6-5; d_gene: .; j_gene: TRBJ2-7; CDR3aa: CASSYRETGLYEQYF; CDR3nt: TGTGCCAGCAGTTACCGGGAGACCGGGCTCTACGAGCAGTACTTC
abundance: .; len: 16; v_gene: TRBV14; d_gene: .; j_gene: TRBJ2-3; CDR3aa: CASSQDRGSSTDTQYF; CDR3nt: TGTGCCAGCAGCCAAGATCGAGGCTCTAGCACAGATACGCAGTATTTT
abundance: .; len: 14; v_gene: TRBV5-8; d_gene: .; j_gene: TRBJ1-5; CDR3aa: CASSFRGSNQPQHF; CDR3nt: TGTGCCAGCAGCTTTAGGGGATCAAATCAGCCCCAGCATTTT
abundance: .; len: 14; v_gene: TRBV5-1; d_gene: .; j_gene: TRBJ1-5; CDR3aa: CASSLDGGAQPQHF; CDR3nt: TGCGCCAGCAGCTTGGACGGAGGGGCTCAGCCCCAGCATTTT
abundance: .; len: 14; v_gene: TRBV5-4; d_gene: .; j_gene: TRBJ1-1; CDR3aa: CASSLGGGDTEAFF; CDR3nt: TGTGCCAGCAGCTTGGGGGGAGGAGACACTGAAGCTTTCTTT
abundance: .; len: 16; v_gene: TRBV7-2; d_gene: TRBD2; j_gene: TRBJ2-3; CDR3aa: CASSLRPSGGVDTQYF; CDR3nt: TGTGCCAGCAGCTTAAGGCCCAGCGGGGGGGTGGATACGCAGTATTTT
abundance: few; len: 19; v_gene: TRBV28; d_gene: TRBD2; j_gene: TRBJ2-1; CDR3aa: CASRPPGLAGSVSYNEQFF; CDR3nt: TGTGCCAGCAGACCTCCGGGACTAGCGGGGTCGGTGTCCTACAATGAGCAGTTCTTC
abundance: .; len: 15; v_gene: TRBV5-6; d_gene: TRBD1; j_gene: TRBJ1-2; CDR3aa: CASSFGTGGGIGYTF; CDR3nt: TGTGCCAGCAGCTTTGGGACAGGGGGCGGGATTGGCTACACCTTC
abundance: .; len: 12; v_gene: TRBV9; d_gene: .; j_gene: TRBJ2-1; CDR3aa: CASSEGVNEQFF; CDR3nt: TGTGCCAGCAGTGAGGGGGTCAATGAGCAGTTCTTC
abundance: .; len: 15; v_gene: TRBV2; d_gene: TRBD1; j_gene: TRBJ2-3; CDR3aa: CASRGDRVMSDTQYF; CDR3nt: TGTGCCAGCAGGGGGGACAGGGTAATGTCTGATACGCAGTATTTT
abundance: .; len: 15; v_gene: TRBV9; d_gene: .; j_gene: TRBJ2-7; CDR3aa: CASSVVGAASYEQYF; CDR3nt: TGTGCCAGCAGCGTAGTAGGAGCGGCCTCCTACGAGCAGTACTTC
abundance: .; len: 15; v_gene: TRBV30; d_gene: .; j_gene: TRBJ1-4; CDR3aa: CAWSVGSGGNEKLFF; CDR3nt: TGTGCCTGGAGTGTAGGGTCGGGGGGGAATGAAAAACTGTTTTTT
abundance: .; len: 16; v_gene: TRBV6-4; d_gene: TRBD1; j_gene: TRBJ1-2; CDR3aa: CASSPGTGRDGYGYTF; CDR3nt: TGTGCCAGCAGCCCCGGGACAGGGAGAGACGGCTATGGCTACACCTTC
abundance: .; len: 15; v_gene: TRBV4-3; d_gene: .; j_gene: TRBJ2-3; CDR3aa: CASSQDRSSTDTQYF; CDR3nt: TGCGCCAGCAGCCAAGATCGTAGTAGCACAGATACGCAGTATTTT
abundance: .; len: 13; v_gene: TRBV12-3/TRBV12-4; d_gene: .; j_gene: TRBJ2-3; CDR3aa: CASSFRGPDTQYF; CDR3nt: TGTGCCAGCAGTTTCCGAGGCCCAGATACGCAGTATTTT
abundance: .; len: 15; v_gene: TRBV9; d_gene: TRBD1; j_gene: TRBJ1-1; CDR3aa: CASSAGQGVNTEAFF; CDR3nt: TGTGCCAGCAGCGCCGGACAGGGGGTGAACACTGAAGCTTTCTTT
abundance: .; len: 15; v_gene: TRBV7-2; d_gene: .; j_gene: TRBJ1-5; CDR3aa: CASSLMVGGGQPQHF; CDR3nt: TGTGCCAGCAGCTTAATGGTTGGAGGAGGGCAGCCCCAGCATTTT
abundance: .; len: 15; v_gene: TRBV5-4; d_gene: .; j_gene: TRBJ1-4; CDR3aa: CASSFRQGGNEKLFF; CDR3nt: TGTGCCAGCAGCTTCAGGCAGGGCGGAAATGAAAAACTGTTTTTT
abundance: .; len: 15; v_gene: TRBV24-1; d_gene: TRBD1; j_gene: TRBJ1-1; CDR3aa: CATSDSGGRGTEAFF; CDR3nt: TGTGCCACCAGTGATTCAGGGGGGCGAGGCACTGAAGCTTTCTTT
abundance: .; len: 16; v_gene: TRBV4-1; d_gene: .; j_gene: TRBJ1-5; CDR3aa: CASSQDQGWSNQPQHF; CDR3nt: TGCGCCAGCAGCCAAGATCAGGGCTGGAGCAATCAGCCCCAGCATTTT
abundance: .; len: 15; v_gene: TRBV5-1; d_gene: .; j_gene: TRBJ2-2; CDR3aa: CASSRGAVNTGELFF; CDR3nt: TGCGCCAGCAGCCGCGGGGCAGTGAACACCGGGGAGCTGTTTTTT
abundance: .; len: 13; v_gene: TRBV12-3/TRBV12-4; d_gene: .; j_gene: TRBJ1-2; CDR3aa: CASSLGGRDGYTF; CDR3nt: TGTGCCAGCAGTTTAGGGGGCAGGGATGGCTACACCTTC
abundance: .; len: 13; v_gene: TRBV6-2/TRBV6-3; d_gene: .; j_gene: TRBJ1-2; CDR3aa: CASSADSYYGYTF; CDR3nt: TGTGCCAGCAGCGCTGACAGTTACTATGGCTACACCTTC
abundance: .; len: 15; v_gene: TRBV9; d_gene: TRBD1; j_gene: TRBJ1-2; CDR3aa: CASRPGTGYNYGYTF; CDR3nt: TGTGCCAGCAGGCCCGGGACAGGGTATAACTATGGCTACACCTTC
abundance: .; len: 16; v_gene: TRBV27; d_gene: TRBD2; j_gene: TRBJ2-3; CDR3aa: CASSLGLAAPMNTQYF; CDR3nt: TGTGCCAGCAGTTTGGGACTAGCGGCCCCCATGAATACGCAGTATTTT
abundance: .; len: 13; v_gene: TRBV6-5; d_gene: TRBD1; j_gene: TRBJ1-4; CDR3aa: CASRTGFNEKLFF; CDR3nt: TGTGCCAGCAGGACAGGGTTTAATGAAAAACTGTTTTTT
abundance: .; len: 14; v_gene: TRBV3-1/TRBV3-2; d_gene: .; j_gene: TRBJ1-1; CDR3aa: CASSAGLTNTEAFF; CDR3nt: TGTGCCAGCAGCGCCGGACTCACGAACACTGAAGCTTTCTTT
abundance: .; len: 15; v_gene: TRBV28; d_gene: TRBD1; j_gene: TRBJ2-2; CDR3aa: CASSFRDRPTGELFF; CDR3nt: TGTGCCAGCAGTTTCCGGGACAGGCCCACCGGGGAGCTGTTTTTT
abundance: once; len: 18; v_gene: TRBV5-1; d_gene: TRBD1; j_gene: TRBJ2-5; CDR3aa: CASRKGTGAHRGQETQYF; CDR3nt: TGCGCCAGCAGAAAAGGGACAGGGGCTCACCGGGGGCAAGAGACCCAGTACTTC
abundance: .; len: 15; v_gene: TRBV9; d_gene: TRBD1; j_gene: TRBJ1-6; CDR3aa: CASSPGTGGNSPLHF; CDR3nt: TGTGCCAGCAGCCCGGGAACAGGGGGTAATTCACCCCTCCACTTT
abundance: .; len: 15; v_gene: TRBV7-9; d_gene: TRBD2; j_gene: TRBJ2-1; CDR3aa: CASSWPGLEYNEQFF; CDR3nt: TGTGCCAGCAGCTGGCCGGGACTAGAATACAATGAGCAGTTCTTC
abundance: .; len: 14; v_gene: TRBV19; d_gene: TRBD1; j_gene: TRBJ2-5; CDR3aa: CASSMDGQGRTQYF; CDR3nt: TGTGCCAGTAGTATGGATGGACAGGGAAGGACCCAGTACTTC
abundance: .; len: 14; v_gene: TRBV3-1/TRBV3-2; d_gene: TRBD1; j_gene: TRBJ2-7; CDR3aa: CASTWGQGDYEQYF; CDR3nt: TGTGCCAGCACCTGGGGACAGGGGGACTACGAGCAGTACTTC
abundance: .; len: 16; v_gene: TRBV7-8; d_gene: TRBD1; j_gene: TRBJ1-2; CDR3aa: CASSSVPGQGEFGYTF; CDR3nt: TGTGCCAGCAGCTCAGTCCCGGGACAGGGGGAATTTGGCTACACCTTC
abundance: .; len: 17; v_gene: TRBV4-2; d_gene: TRBD2; j_gene: TRBJ2-5; CDR3aa: CASSRIPLAGGQETQYF; CDR3nt: TGTGCCAGCAGCCGCATCCCACTAGCGGGGGGGCAAGAGACCCAGTACTTC
abundance: .; len: 15; v_gene: TRBV9; d_gene: TRBD1; j_gene: TRBJ2-3; CDR3aa: CASSTRQGPTDTQYF; CDR3nt: TGTGCCAGCAGCACCCGACAGGGCCCCACAGATACGCAGTATTTT
abundance: .; len: 15; v_gene: TRBV11-1; d_gene: TRBD1; j_gene: TRBJ2-7; CDR3aa: CASSRLQGKTYEQYF; CDR3nt: TGTGCCAGCAGCCGTTTACAGGGGAAGACCTACGAGCAGTACTTC
abundance: .; len: 15; v_gene: TRBV9; d_gene: TRBD1; j_gene: TRBJ1-4; CDR3aa: CASSVGQGAGEKLFF; CDR3nt: TGTGCCAGCAGCGTAGGTCAGGGGGCAGGAGAAAAACTGTTTTTT
abundance: .; len: 16; v_gene: TRBV11-2; d_gene: .; j_gene: TRBJ2-1; CDR3aa: CASSIVGAFLYNEQFF; CDR3nt: TGTGCCAGCAGTATAGTTGGGGCCTTCCTCTACAATGAGCAGTTCTTC
abundance: .; len: 13; v_gene: TRBV30; d_gene: TRBD1; j_gene: TRBJ1-6; CDR3aa: CACRTGAPPPLHF; CDR3nt: TGTGCCTGCAGAACAGGGGCGCCCCCACCCCTCCACTTT
abundance: .; len: 18; v_gene: TRBV7-2; d_gene: TRBD2; j_gene: TRBJ2-1; CDR3aa: CASSPPGLAGLGGHEQFF; CDR3nt: TGTGCCAGCAGCCCACCGGGACTAGCGGGCCTCGGGGGACATGAGCAGTTCTTC
abundance: .; len: 13; v_gene: TRBV12-3/TRBV12-4; d_gene: TRBD1; j_gene: TRBJ1-2; CDR3aa: CASSFGQGGGYTF; CDR3nt: TGTGCCAGCAGTTTCGGACAGGGGGGTGGCTACACCTTC
abundance: .; len: 16; v_gene: TRBV27; d_gene: TRBD1; j_gene: TRBJ1-4; CDR3aa: CASSFGQGHANEKLFF; CDR3nt: TGTGCCAGCTCTTTCGGACAGGGTCACGCTAATGAAAAACTGTTTTTT
abundance: few; len: 17; v_gene: TRBV24-1; d_gene: .; j_gene: TRBJ2-1; CDR3aa: CATSGHVGARNSNEQFF; CDR3nt: TGTGCCACCTCGGGTCATGTAGGGGCTCGGAATTCCAATGAGCAGTTCTTC
abundance: .; len: 13; v_gene: TRBV6-5; d_gene: .; j_gene: TRBJ2-3; CDR3aa: CASRFLPADTQYF; CDR3nt: TGTGCCAGCAGATTTCTCCCCGCAGATACGCAGTATTTT
abundance: .; len: 15; v_gene: TRBV7-6; d_gene: TRBD2; j_gene: TRBJ2-7; CDR3aa: CASSLGAGESYEQYF; CDR3nt: TGTGCCAGCAGCTTAGGGGCGGGGGAATCCTACGAGCAGTACTTC
abundance: .; len: 15; v_gene: TRBV5-1; d_gene: TRBD1; j_gene: TRBJ1-2; CDR3aa: CASSLEGGTNYGYTF; CDR3nt: TGCGCCAGCAGCTTGGAAGGGGGCACTAACTATGGCTACACCTTC
abundance: few; len: 14; v_gene: TRBV27; d_gene: .; j_gene: TRBJ2-5; CDR3aa: CASSLFSGSETQYF; CDR3nt: TGTGCCAGCAGTTTATTTTCAGGGTCGGAGACCCAGTACTTC
abundance: .; len: 13; v_gene: TRBV25-1; d_gene: .; j_gene: TRBJ1-6; CDR3aa: CASSPPEGSTLHF; CDR3nt: TGTGCCAGCAGTCCCCCTGAGGGCAGTACCCTCCACTTT
abundance: .; len: 14; v_gene: TRBV19; d_gene: TRBD1; j_gene: TRBJ1-2; CDR3aa: CASRWQGGNYGYTF; CDR3nt: TGTGCCAGTAGATGGCAGGGGGGTAACTATGGCTACACCTTC
abundance: .; len: 15; v_gene: TRBV6-2/TRBV6-3; d_gene: TRBD1; j_gene: TRBJ1-2; CDR3aa: CASSYGQDNNYGYTF; CDR3nt: TGTGCCAGCAGTTATGGACAGGATAATAACTATGGCTACACCTTC
abundance: few; len: 15; v_gene: TRBV28; d_gene: .; j_gene: TRBJ1-1; CDR3aa: CASRPSIGTNTEAFF; CDR3nt: TGTGCCAGCAGACCTAGTATTGGGACAAACACTGAAGCTTTCTTT